This is a list of T cell receptor beta chains from one sample in a study of glioma-infiltrating T cells. TCRdb reprocessed the multiplex PCR reads with MiXCR, giving one entry per CDR3 protein. This repertoire shows fewer than 110,000 distinct CDR3 sequences, 25% to 35% found once; its top ten account for approximately 43%. Sequencing input: glioma tissue, nonneoplastic brain tissue, or PBMCs (not recorded which). These receptors originate from a human donor with low-grade glioma or glioblastoma, undergoing nonglioma brain surgery, or in good health (not recorded which). CDR3s include the opening cysteine and the closing phenylalanine or tryptophan. A D gene is named only where the DNA matches it firmly. The listing skips clone size in some rows; elsewhere it reads once, few, many or a size class.

J: TRBJ2-1
size: many
D: TRBD2
V: TRBV7-9
DNA: TGTGCCAGCAGCTCTTTAGCGGGGGGTAACTTCGATGAGCAGTTCTTC
CDR3: CASSSLAGGNFDEQFF

J: TRBJ1-3
size: .
D: .
V: TRBV7-6
DNA: TGTGCCAGCCGGCCGAAAGTCTCTGGAAACACCATATATTTT
CDR3: CASRPKVSGNTIYF

J: TRBJ1-1
size: .
D: .
V: TRBV18
DNA: TGTGCCATCTCACCTAATGTGGCAGCTGAAGCTTTCTTT
CDR3: CAISPNVAAEAFF

J: TRBJ2-2
size: many
D: .
V: TRBV27
DNA: TGTGCCAGCAGTTCGGCCAGGATAACCGGGGAGCTGTTTTTT
CDR3: CASSSARITGELFF

J: TRBJ2-7
size: many
D: TRBD1
V: TRBV2
DNA: TGTGCCAGCTTCCCTGGGACAGGGGTAAAGCAGTACTTC
CDR3: CASFPGTGVKQYF

J: TRBJ1-1
size: many
D: .
V: TRBV6-2/TRBV6-3
DNA: TGTGCCAGCAGTTACTCGATGTGGGGTAGACCCGAAGCTTTCTTT
CDR3: CASSYSMWGRPEAFF

J: TRBJ1-1
size: many
D: .
V: TRBV6-1
DNA: TGTGCCAGCAGCCCGGGAGGGGGGATAAACACTGAAGCTTTCTTT
CDR3: CASSPGGGINTEAFF

J: TRBJ1-4
size: many
D: .
V: TRBV6-1
DNA: TGTGCCAGCAGCTACGGACGGCCGCCTGATGAAAAACTGTTTTTT
CDR3: CASSYGRPPDEKLFF

J: TRBJ1-1
size: many
D: .
V: TRBV7-8
DNA: TGTGCCAGCAGCTCGGGACTTTCCACTGAAGCTTTCTTT
CDR3: CASSSGLSTEAFF

J: TRBJ1-5
size: many
D: .
V: TRBV19
DNA: TGTGCCAGTAGGGGTGATCTCTGGCCCAATCAGCCCCAGCATTTT
CDR3: CASRGDLWPNQPQHF

J: TRBJ1-5
size: many
D: .
V: TRBV20-1
DNA: TGCAGTGCTAGAATGGGGAGCAATCAGCCCCAGCATTTT
CDR3: CSARMGSNQPQHF

J: TRBJ2-5
size: many
D: TRBD2
V: TRBV20-1
DNA: TGCAGTGCTAGAGAGGGACTAGCGGGGGGAAGGAAGACCCAGTACTTC
CDR3: CSAREGLAGGRKTQYF

J: TRBJ1-2
size: .
D: .
V: TRBV4-3
DNA: TGCGCCAGCAGCCAAGCTCTGAGGGGACTTAGGGATGGCTACACCTTC
CDR3: CASSQALRGLRDGYTF

J: TRBJ2-1
size: few
D: .
V: TRBV11-2
DNA: TGTGCCAGCAGCTTGGGGGCGCGGCAGTTCTTC
CDR3: CASSLGARQFF

J: TRBJ2-1
size: many
D: TRBD1
V: TRBV20-1
DNA: TGCAGTGCTGCCAGGGGGCTTCAGGACAATGAGCAGTTCTTC
CDR3: CSAARGLQDNEQFF

J: TRBJ1-3
size: many
D: .
V: TRBV15
DNA: TGTGCCGTCAGCTTATTCTCTGGAAACACCATATATTTT
CDR3: CAVSLFSGNTIYF

J: TRBJ2-7
size: few
D: .
V: TRBV7-9
DNA: TGTGCCAGCAGCTTATATCTCGGCCCGGACGAGCAGTACTTC
CDR3: CASSLYLGPDEQYF

J: TRBJ1-1
size: many
D: TRBD1
V: TRBV4-1
DNA: TGCGCCAGCAGCCAGCCCACAGGGGAGAGGAAGACTGAAGCTTTCTTT
CDR3: CASSQPTGERKTEAFF

J: TRBJ1-2
size: many
D: .
V: TRBV28
DNA: TGTGCCAGCCTCCACCAAGCCATAGGACATGGCTACACCTTC
CDR3: CASLHQAIGHGYTF

J: TRBJ2-5
size: .
D: TRBD2
V: TRBV7-2
DNA: TGTGCCAGCAGCGAAGGGTCCCTAGCGGGGGGGCCGAAGGAGACCCAGAACTTC
CDR3: CASSEGSLAGGPKETQNF

J: TRBJ2-7
size: many
D: .
V: TRBV18
DNA: TGTGCCAGCTCACCCAGTACACTATGGGACGAGCAGTACTTC
CDR3: CASSPSTLWDEQYF

J: TRBJ2-4
size: .
D: .
V: TRBV5-1
DNA: TGCGCCAGCAGTTCTGCCGGTCCTCGGGGCATTCAGTACTTC
CDR3: CASSSAGPRGIQYF

J: TRBJ1-5
size: many
D: .
V: TRBV20-1
DNA: TGCAGTGCTAGAGATCAGAACACGAATCAGCCCCAGCATTTT
CDR3: CSARDQNTNQPQHF

J: TRBJ1-1
size: .
D: TRBD1
V: TRBV19
DNA: TGTGCCAGTAGTATGTCAGGGGGCAGAACTGAAGCTTTCTTT
CDR3: CASSMSGGRTEAFF

J: TRBJ1-5
size: .
D: TRBD1
V: TRBV4-1
DNA: TGCGCCAGCAGCCAACAACAGGGGAGGGATCAGCCCCAGCATTTT
CDR3: CASSQQQGRDQPQHF

J: TRBJ2-1
size: many
D: TRBD2
V: TRBV7-2
DNA: TGTGCCAGCAGGGGTAGCGGGGGGGCTCTCTTCTTC
CDR3: CASRGSGGALFF

J: TRBJ2-3
size: many
D: .
V: TRBV29-1
DNA: TGCAGCGCCCATCCGGAGGGCACAGATACGCAGTATTTT
CDR3: CSAHPEGTDTQYF

J: TRBJ1-1
size: many
D: .
V: TRBV20-1
DNA: TGCAGTGTCCGAAGGGGGAACACTGAAGCTTTCTTT
CDR3: CSVRRGNTEAFF

J: TRBJ1-6
size: .
D: .
V: TRBV12-3/TRBV12-4
DNA: TGTGCCAGCAGTTTCGCGACAGAGGCTTCACCCTTCCACTTT
CDR3: CASSFATEASPFHF

J: TRBJ1-1
size: many
D: .
V: TRBV15
DNA: TGTGCCACCAGCAGAGGGTATAACACTGAAGCTTTCTTT
CDR3: CATSRGYNTEAFF

J: TRBJ2-3
size: few
D: .
V: TRBV11-1
DNA: TGTGCCAGCAGCACTTCACCTATTAACACAGATACGCAGTATTTT
CDR3: CASSTSPINTDTQYF

J: TRBJ1-2
size: few
D: TRBD1
V: TRBV19
DNA: TGTGCCAGTACCCTGGACAGGGGGCTAGGTTATGGCTACACCTTC
CDR3: CASTLDRGLGYGYTF

J: TRBJ1-5
size: .
D: .
V: TRBV7-2
DNA: TGTGCCAGCAGCTTATCCAGGGACCAGCCCCAGCATTTT
CDR3: CASSLSRDQPQHF